A single sample is the source of the 5 T cell receptor beta chains below, sequenced in a study of persistence of HIV-infected CD4 T cells. Sequencing used immunoSEQ version 4 in survey mode. The repertoire was sequenced with immunoSEQ multiplex PCR; TCRdb's copy has only in-frame clones and lacks some. The sample lists roughly 35,000 clones; roughly 90% were seen once. Nonspecific anti-CD3/anti-CD28 bead stimulation represents the broad CD4+ T cell repertoire. CD4+ T cells upregulating both CD40 ligand and CD69 were sorted as responding cells. Their specific antigens are unknown. The sequencing here drew on CD4+ T cells sorted from PBMCs after roughly 18-hour stimulation, taken from a patient who received antiretroviral therapy. These receptors were obtained from an adult man with HIV who was CMV-seropositive.

This chain joins TRBV6-5 and TRBJ1-4; D possibly corresponds to TRBD1 (6 bases). There are 15 residues in the CDR3. Trimming removed 6 bases from V and 0 bases from J, with 11 bases in between. CDR1 is MNHEY, CDR2 SVGAGI, per germline. CDR3 nucleotides: TGTGCCAGCAGCGACAGGTACTCAACTAATGAAAAACTGTTTTTT. It yields the protein CASSDRYSTNEKLFF.

V and J are TRBV5-5 and TRBJ2-3; 7 bases agree with TRBD2. The germline gives CDR1 SGHKS, CDR2 YYEKEE (reference sequence). The CDR3 consists of 13 residues. The V gene end was trimmed by 4 bases and the J gene end by 6 bases; junction bases not matched to a gene: 5. The DNA of the CDR3 is TGTGCCAGCAGCCGCGGGAGTCCGGATACGCAGTATTTT. This translates into CASSRGSPDTQYF.

The chain recombines TRBV27 with TRBJ2-2; 9 nucleotides align to TRBD1. Germline lookup yields CDR1 MNHEY and CDR2 SMNVEV (reference sequence). Losses at the gene ends were 3 bases for V and 7 bases for J; bases not matched to a gene: 9. This CDR3 has 16 amino acids. The CDR3 loop is CASSFLQGARSGELFF. The CDR3 coding sequence is TGTGCCAGCAGTTTCTTACAGGGGGCGCGTAGCGGGGAGCTGTTTTTT.

CDR3 sequence reads: CASSPTGRANQPQHF. The CDR3 DNA reads TGTGCCAGCTCACCCACGGGCAGAGCCAATCAGCCCCAGCATTTT. The rearrangement uses TRBV18 and TRBJ1-5; no clear D. This CDR3 comprises 15 residues. Trimming pared 3 bases from V and 3 bases from J, leaving 12 bases between. Germline CDR1 reads KGHSH; CDR2 reads LQKENI. Full variable domain (missing parts from reference TRBV18 and TRBJ1-5): NAGVMQNPRHLVRRRGQEARLRCSPMKGHSHVYWYRQLPEEGLKFMVYLQKENIIDESGMPKERFSAEFPKEGPSILRIQQVVRGDSAAYFCASSPTGRANQPQHFGDGTRLSIL.

This chain connects TRBV5-1 to TRBJ2-7, with TRBD2 as a possible D gene (6 bases). Trimming shortened V by 0 bases and J by 3 bases, and 10 bases separated the two germline ends. CDR3 length equals 14 residues. Looked up from germline, CDR1 is SGHRS and CDR2 is YFSETQ. The DNA for the CDR3 is TGCGCCAGCAGCTTGGAGGAGGGCTTCTACGAGCAGTACTTC. Translating gives CASSLEEGFYEQYF.